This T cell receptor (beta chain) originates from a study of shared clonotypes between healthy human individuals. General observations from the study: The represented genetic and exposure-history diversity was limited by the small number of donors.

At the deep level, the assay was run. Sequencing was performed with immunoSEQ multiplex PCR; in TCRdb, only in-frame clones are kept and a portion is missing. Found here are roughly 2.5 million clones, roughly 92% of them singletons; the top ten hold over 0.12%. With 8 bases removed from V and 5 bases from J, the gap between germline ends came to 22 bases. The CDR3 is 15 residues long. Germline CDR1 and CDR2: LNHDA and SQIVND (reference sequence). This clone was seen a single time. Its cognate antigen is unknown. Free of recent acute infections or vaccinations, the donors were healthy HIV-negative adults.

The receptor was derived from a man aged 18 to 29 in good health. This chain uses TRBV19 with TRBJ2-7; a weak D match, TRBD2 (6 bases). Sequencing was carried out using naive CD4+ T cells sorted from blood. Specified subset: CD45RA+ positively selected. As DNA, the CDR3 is TGTGCCAGTGGAGACGGGGGACTCGTAGGGGACGAGCAGTACTTC. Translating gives CASGDGGLVGDEQYF.